The sequence of this T cell receptor delta chain was determined in a study of human gamma delta and Vdelta1 T cells. General study results and limits: Polyclonal Delta One T cells reportedly showed broad cytotoxic targeting of acute myeloid leukemia.

This CDR3 spans 17 amino acids. V lost 3 bases and J lost 3; bases outside the gene matches: 8. In germline, CDR1 is TSWWSYY, CDR2 QGS. TCRdb re-analyzed the PCR reads via CATT. The table shows roughly 7,000 delta-chain clones, with approximately 36% occurring only once. In its sample, this clone ranks as large. The antigen remains undetermined. This CDR3 is also generated by other DNA sequences in the sample. This clonotype was obtained from a human donor in good health. The chain joins TRDV1 to TRDJ1; 12 nucleotides line up with TRDD3. Sequencing used Vdelta1 gamma-delta T cells from blood grown in culture (DOT cells). CDR3 nucleotide sequence: TGTGCTCTTGGGGAGCTGGGGGATACGCATGGGGCCGATAAACTCATCTTT. This encodes CALGELGDTHGADKLIF.